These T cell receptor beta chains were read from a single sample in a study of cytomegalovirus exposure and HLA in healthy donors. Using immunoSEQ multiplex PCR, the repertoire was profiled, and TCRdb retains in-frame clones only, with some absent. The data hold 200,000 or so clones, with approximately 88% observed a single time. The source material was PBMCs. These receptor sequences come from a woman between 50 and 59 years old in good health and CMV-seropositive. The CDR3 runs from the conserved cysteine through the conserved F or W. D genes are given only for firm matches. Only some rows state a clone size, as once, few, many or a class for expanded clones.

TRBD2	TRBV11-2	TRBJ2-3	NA	TGTGCCAGCAGCTCCCTAGCGGGGGGAGGGAATACGCAGTATTTT	CASSSLAGGGNTQYF
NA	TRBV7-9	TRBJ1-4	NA	TGTGCCAGCAGCTTAGGGCCACAGCCTGGGGAAAAACTGTTTTTT	CASSLGPQPGEKLFF
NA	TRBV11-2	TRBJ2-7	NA	TGTGCCAGCAGCTCACTCTACGAGCAGTACTTC	CASSSLYEQYF
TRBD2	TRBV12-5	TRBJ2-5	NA	TGTGCTAGTGGTTTGCTGGGGGGGCAAGAGACCCAGTACTTC	CASGLLGGQETQYF
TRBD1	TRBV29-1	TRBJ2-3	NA	TGCAGCGTTCGGGGACAGACAGATACGCAGTATTTT	CSVRGQTDTQYF
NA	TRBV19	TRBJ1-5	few	TGTGCCAGTAGTAACCGGGTGGGTCAGCCCCAGCATTTT	CASSNRVGQPQHF
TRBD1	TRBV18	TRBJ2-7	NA	TGTGCCAGCTCACCAGCGGGACAGGCCTCCTACGAGCAGTACTTC	CASSPAGQASYEQYF
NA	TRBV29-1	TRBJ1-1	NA	TGCAGCGCCTACGGAGAAGGAACAGGTCTGAACACTGAAGCTTTCTTT	CSAYGEGTGLNTEAFF
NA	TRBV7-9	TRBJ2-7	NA	TGTGCCAGCAGCTTTAGAGACAGGTTCTCCTACGAGCAGTACTTC	CASSFRDRFSYEQYF
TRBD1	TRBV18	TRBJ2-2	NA	TGTGCCAGCTCGGGCCAGGGGGCGAGGAACACCGGGGAGCTGTTTTTT	CASSGQGARNTGELFF
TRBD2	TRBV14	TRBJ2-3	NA	TGTGCCAGCAGCCGGGCGCTAGCGGGGGGCTTGGAAGGGGCGCAGTATTTT	CASSRALAGGLEGAQYF
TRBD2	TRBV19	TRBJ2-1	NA	TGTGCCAGTAGTATAAGGGCTAGCGGGGGGCGGTACAATGAGCAGTTCTTC	CASSIRASGGRYNEQFF
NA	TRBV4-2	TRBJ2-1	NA	TGTGCCAGCAGCCCCGGGACTTCGAGTAACAATGAGCAGTTCTTC	CASSPGTSSNNEQFF
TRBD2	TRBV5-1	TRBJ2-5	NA	TGCGCCAGCAGTCCCGGGACTAGCGGGGGATCGCAAGAGACCCAGTACTTC	CASSPGTSGGSQETQYF
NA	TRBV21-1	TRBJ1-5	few	TGTGCCAGCAGCAAAGACGGGAACAATCAGCCCCAGCATTTT	CASSKDGNNQPQHF